This TCR beta chain was documented in a study of blood T cell repertoires in COVID-19. Study-wide context: COVID-19 samples collected from the United States, Italy and Spain covered acute and convalescent phases. PBMCs, B-cell-depleted T cells, or T cells were the source of the cDNA or gDNA that made up the material.

With 6 bases clipped from V and 1 base from J, the junction kept 5 bases outside the gene matches. This CDR3 is built from 16 residues. CDR1 and CDR2 from the germline V gene are MNHEY and SVGEGT. Authors' analysis steps: Estimated nucleated cell counts came from reference gene primer amplification. Only in-frame clones appear in the TCRdb table, and some are missing; sequencing was by immunoSEQ multiplex PCR. From that table come the V and J calls and clone size; the DNA was used to work out D and trimming. Of around 230,000 clones listed, 83% were seen once; the top ten hold approximately 2.6%. This clonotype was sampled from a woman in her 70s with active or convalescent COVID-19. Sequencing input: peripheral blood. The chain carries TRBV6-2 or TRBV6-3 and TRBJ1-5, with TRBD1 matching 11 bases. The CDR3 spells CASSPRDRGSNQPQHF. The CDR3 DNA is TGTGCCAGCAGCCCTAGGGACAGGGGGAGCAATCAGCCCCAGCATTTT.